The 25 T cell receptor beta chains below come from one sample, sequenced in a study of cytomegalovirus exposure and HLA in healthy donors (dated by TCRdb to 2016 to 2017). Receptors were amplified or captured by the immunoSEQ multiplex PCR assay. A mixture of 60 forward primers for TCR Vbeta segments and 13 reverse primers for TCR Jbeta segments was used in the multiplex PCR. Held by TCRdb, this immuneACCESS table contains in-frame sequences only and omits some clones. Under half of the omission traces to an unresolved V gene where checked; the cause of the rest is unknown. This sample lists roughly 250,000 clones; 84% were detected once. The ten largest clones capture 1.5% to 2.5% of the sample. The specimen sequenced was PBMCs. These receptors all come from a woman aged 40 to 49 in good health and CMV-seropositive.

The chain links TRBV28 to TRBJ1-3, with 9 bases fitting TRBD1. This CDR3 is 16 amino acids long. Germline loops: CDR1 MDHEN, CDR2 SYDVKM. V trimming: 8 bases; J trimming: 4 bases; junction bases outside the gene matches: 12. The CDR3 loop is CASGTLGQGLGNTIYF. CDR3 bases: TGTGCCAGCGGAACACTGGGACAGGGTCTAGGAAACACCATATATTTT.

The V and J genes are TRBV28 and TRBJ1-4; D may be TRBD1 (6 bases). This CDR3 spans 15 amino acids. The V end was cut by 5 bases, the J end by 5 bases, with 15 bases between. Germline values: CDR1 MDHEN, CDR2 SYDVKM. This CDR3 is CASSPPGGRNEKLFF. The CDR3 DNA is TGTGCCAGCAGTCCCCCCGGGGGGCGGAATGAAAAACTGTTTTTT.

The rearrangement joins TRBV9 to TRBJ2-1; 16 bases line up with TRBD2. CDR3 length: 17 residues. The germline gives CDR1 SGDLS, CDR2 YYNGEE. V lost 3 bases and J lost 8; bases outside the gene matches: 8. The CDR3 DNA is TGTGCCAGCAGCGGGGGGACTAGCGGGAGGGCCTGGGATGAGCAGTTCTTC. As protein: CASSGGTSGRAWDEQFF.

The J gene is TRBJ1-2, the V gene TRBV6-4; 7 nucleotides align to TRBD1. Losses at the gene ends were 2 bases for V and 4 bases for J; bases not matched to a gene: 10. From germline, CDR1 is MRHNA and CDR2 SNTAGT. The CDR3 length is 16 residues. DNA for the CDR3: TGTGCCAGCAGTGACGCCCCGAACAGGGGTGGCTATGGCTACACCTTC. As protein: CASSDAPNRGGYGYTF.

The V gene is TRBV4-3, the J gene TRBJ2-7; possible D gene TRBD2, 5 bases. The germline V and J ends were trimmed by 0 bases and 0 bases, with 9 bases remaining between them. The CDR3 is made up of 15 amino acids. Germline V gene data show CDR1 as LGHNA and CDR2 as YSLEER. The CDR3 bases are TGCGCCAGCAGCCAAGACAGGAGGAGCTCCTACGAGCAGTACTTC. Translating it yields CASSQDRRSSYEQYF.

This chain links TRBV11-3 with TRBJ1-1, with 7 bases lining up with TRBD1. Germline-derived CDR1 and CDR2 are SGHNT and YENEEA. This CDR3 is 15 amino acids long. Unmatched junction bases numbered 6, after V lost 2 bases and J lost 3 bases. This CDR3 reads CASSLRTGWDTEAFF. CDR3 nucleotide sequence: TGTGCCAGCAGCTTACGGACAGGTTGGGACACTGAAGCTTTCTTT.

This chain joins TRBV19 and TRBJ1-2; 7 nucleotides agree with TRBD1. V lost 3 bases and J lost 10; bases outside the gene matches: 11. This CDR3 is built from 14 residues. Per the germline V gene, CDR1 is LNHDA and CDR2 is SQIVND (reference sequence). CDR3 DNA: TGTGCCAGTAGTATCAGTCTGACAGGGAAGGACTACACCTTC. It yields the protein CASSISLTGKDYTF.

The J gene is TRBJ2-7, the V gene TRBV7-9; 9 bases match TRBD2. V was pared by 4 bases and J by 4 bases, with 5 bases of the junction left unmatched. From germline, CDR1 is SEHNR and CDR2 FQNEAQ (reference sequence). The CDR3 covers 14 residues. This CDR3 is CASSSTSGTYEQYF. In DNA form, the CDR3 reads TGTGCCAGCAGCTCGACTAGCGGTACTTACGAGCAGTACTTC.

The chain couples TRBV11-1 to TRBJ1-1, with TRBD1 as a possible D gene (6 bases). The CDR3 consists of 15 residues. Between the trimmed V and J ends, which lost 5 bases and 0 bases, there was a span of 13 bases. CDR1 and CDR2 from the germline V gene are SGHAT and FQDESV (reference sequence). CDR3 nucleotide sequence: TGTGCCAGCAGCCCCGGACAGAACATGAACACTGAAGCTTTCTTT. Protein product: CASSPGQNMNTEAFF.

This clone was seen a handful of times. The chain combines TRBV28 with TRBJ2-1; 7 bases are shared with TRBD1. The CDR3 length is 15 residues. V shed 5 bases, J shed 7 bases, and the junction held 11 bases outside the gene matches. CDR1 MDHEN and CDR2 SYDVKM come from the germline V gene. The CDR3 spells CASSTGSGGRNEQFF. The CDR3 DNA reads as TGTGCCAGCAGTACGGGGTCAGGGGGTAGGAATGAGCAGTTCTTC.

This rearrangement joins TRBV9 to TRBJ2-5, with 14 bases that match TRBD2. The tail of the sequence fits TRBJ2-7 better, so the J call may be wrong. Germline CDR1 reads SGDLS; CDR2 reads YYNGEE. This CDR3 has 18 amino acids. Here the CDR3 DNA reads TGTGCCAGCAGCGCCTCCGGGACTAGCGGGAGTAGAACCTACGAGCAGTACTTC. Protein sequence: CASSASGTSGSRTYEQYF.

DNA for the CDR3: TGTGCCAGTATCCAGGGGGCAGGTGGCTACACCTTC. Amino acids: CASIQGAGGYTF. The chain recombines TRBV19 with TRBJ1-2; 8 positions match TRBD1. The CDR3 is 12 residues long. J lost 7 bases, V lost 7 bases, and 5 bases had no gene match. Germline CDR1 and CDR2: LNHDA and SQIVND (reference sequence). The variable domain in full, completed from reference TRBV19 and TRBJ1-2, reads DGGITQSPKYLFRKEGQNVTLSCEQNLNHDAMYWYRQDPGQGLRLIYYSQIVNDFQKGDIAEGYSVSREKKESFPLTVTSAQKNPTAFYLCASIQGAGGYTFGSGTRLTVV.

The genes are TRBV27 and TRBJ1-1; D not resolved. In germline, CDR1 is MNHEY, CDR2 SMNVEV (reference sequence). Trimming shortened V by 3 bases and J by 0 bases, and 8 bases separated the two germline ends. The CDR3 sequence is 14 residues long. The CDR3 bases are TGTGCCAGCAGTTTGGACTTCATGAACACTGAAGCTTTCTTT. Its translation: CASSLDFMNTEAFF.

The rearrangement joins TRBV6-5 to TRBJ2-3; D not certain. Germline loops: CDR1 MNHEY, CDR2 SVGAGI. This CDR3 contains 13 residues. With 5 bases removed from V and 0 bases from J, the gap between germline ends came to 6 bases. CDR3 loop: CASSTESTDTQYF. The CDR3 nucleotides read TGTGCCAGCAGTACAGAAAGCACAGATACGCAGTATTTT.

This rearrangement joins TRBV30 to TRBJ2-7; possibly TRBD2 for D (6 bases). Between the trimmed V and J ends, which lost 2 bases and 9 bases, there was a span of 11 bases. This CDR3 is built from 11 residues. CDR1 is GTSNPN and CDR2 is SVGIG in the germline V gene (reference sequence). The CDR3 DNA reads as TGTGCCTGGAGTCGGGACTTAGGGCAGTACTTC. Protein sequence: CAWSRDLGQYF.

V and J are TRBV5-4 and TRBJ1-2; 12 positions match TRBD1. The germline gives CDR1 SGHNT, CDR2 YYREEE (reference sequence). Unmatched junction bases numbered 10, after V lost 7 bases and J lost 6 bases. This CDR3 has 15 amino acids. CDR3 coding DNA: TGTGCCAGCGGAACCGGGACAGGGGGCCTCCATGGCTACACCTTC. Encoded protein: CASGTGTGGLHGYTF.

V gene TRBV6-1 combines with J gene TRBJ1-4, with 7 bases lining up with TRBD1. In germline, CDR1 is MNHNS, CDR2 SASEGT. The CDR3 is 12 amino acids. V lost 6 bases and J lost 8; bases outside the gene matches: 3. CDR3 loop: CASRWDREKLFF. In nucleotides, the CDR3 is TGTGCCAGCAGATGGGACAGAGAAAAACTGTTTTTT.

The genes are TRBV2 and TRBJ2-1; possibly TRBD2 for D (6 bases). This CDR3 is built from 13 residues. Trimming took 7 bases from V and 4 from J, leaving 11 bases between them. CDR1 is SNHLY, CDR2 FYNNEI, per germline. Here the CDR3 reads CASISGVYNEQFF. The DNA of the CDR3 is TGTGCCAGCATATCGGGAGTGTACAATGAGCAGTTCTTC.

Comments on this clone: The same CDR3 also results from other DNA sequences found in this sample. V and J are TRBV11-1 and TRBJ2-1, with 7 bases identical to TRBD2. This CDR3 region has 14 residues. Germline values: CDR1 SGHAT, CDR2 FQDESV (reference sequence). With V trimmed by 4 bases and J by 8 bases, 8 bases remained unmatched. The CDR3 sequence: CASSYDPGGYEQFF. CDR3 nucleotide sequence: TGTGCCAGCAGCTATGATCCGGGGGGTTATGAGCAGTTCTTC.

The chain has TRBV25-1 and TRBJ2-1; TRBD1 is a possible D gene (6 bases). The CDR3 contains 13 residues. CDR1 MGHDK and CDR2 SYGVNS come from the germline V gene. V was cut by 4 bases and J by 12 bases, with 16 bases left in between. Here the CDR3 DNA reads TGTGCCAGCAGTGCTCCCGGACGAGGGGGGCAGTTCTTC. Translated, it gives CASSAPGRGGQFF.

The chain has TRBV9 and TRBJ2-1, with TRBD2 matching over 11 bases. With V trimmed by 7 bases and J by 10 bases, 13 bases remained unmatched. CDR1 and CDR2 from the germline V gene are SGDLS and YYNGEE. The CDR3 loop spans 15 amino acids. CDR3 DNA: TGTGCCAGCCAAGCCCTAGGTAGCGGGAGGGGGGAGCAGTTCTTC. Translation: CASQALGSGRGEQFF.

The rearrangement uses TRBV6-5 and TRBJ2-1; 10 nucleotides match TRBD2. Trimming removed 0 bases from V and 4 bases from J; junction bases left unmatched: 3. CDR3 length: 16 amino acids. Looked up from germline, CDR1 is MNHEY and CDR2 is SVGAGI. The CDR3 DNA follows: TGTGCCAGCAGTTACTCGAGTAGCGGGAGGTACAATGAGCAGTTCTTC. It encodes CASSYSSSGRYNEQFF.

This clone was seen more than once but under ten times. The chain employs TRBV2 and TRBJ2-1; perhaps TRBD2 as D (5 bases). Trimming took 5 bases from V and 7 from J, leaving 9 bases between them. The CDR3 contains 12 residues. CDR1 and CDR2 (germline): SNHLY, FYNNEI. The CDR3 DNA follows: TGTGCCAGCAGTCCTGAGGGTAATGAGCAGTTCTTC. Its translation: CASSPEGNEQFF.

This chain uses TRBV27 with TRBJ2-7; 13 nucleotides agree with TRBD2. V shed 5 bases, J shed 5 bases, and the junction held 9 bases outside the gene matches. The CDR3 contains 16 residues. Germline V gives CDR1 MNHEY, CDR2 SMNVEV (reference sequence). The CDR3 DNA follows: TGTGCCAGCAGTCGAGTAGCCGGGACTAGCGGGAACGAGCAGTACTTC. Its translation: CASSRVAGTSGNEQYF.

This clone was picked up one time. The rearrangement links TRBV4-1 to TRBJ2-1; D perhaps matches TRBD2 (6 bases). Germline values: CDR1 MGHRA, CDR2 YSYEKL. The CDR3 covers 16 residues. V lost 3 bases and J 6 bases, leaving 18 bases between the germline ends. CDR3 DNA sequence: TGCGCCAGCAGCCAGGAGGGTTCGGGAGTGGCCAATGAGCAGTTCTTC. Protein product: CASSQEGSGVANEQFF.